These T cell receptor beta chains were read from a single sample in a study of CD8 T cells in ankylosing spondylitis. From the 5' RACE reads, TCRdb called clonotypes with MiXCR, one entry per CDR3 protein. The sample holds about 800,000 distinct CDR3 sequences, roughly 12% seen once. Sequencing was carried out using blood, either unsorted or a sorted T cell fraction (not recorded which). These receptors originate from a male donor with ankylosing spondylitis. Both conserved end residues are part of each CDR3. The D gene is left open where the match is weak. Size is omitted from some rows. Given values are once, few, many or a class for expanded clones.

J | size | D | V | DNA | CDR3
TRBJ2-1 | many | - | TRBV29-1 | TGCAGCCCCGCCCGACTCAGGGATGAGCAGTTCTTC | CSPARLRDEQFF
TRBJ2-1 | - | - | TRBV11-2 | TGTGCCAGCAGCCCCCTGTGGGCTAGATTGTTAATATACAATGAGCAGTTCTTC | CASSPLWARLLIYNEQFF
TRBJ1-4 | - | - | TRBV20-1 | TGCAGTGCGGCTGGAGGAGGGGATGAAAAACTGTTTTTT | CSAAGGGDEKLFF
TRBJ2-3 | - | TRBD2 | TRBV9 | TGTGCCAGCAGCGTAGCTCCCACTAGCGGGGGTTCAGATACGCAGTATTTT | CASSVAPTSGGSDTQYF
TRBJ1-1 | - | TRBD1 | TRBV7-2 | TGTGCCAGCAGCTCACGGACAGGGGTGAGCACTGAAGCTTTCTTT | CASSSRTGVSTEAFF
TRBJ2-3 | few | TRBD2 | TRBV20-1 | TGCAGTGCCTCCGGGACTAGAAGCACAGATACGCAGTATTTT | CSASGTRSTDTQYF
TRBJ2-3 | few | TRBD2 | TRBV12-3/TRBV12-4 | TGTGCCAGCATCTTGGGACTAGCGGAGACAGATACGCAGTATTTT | CASILGLAETDTQYF
TRBJ2-7 | - | - | TRBV7-2 | TGTGCCAGCAGTCCCCCCTCTCTCTACGAGCAGTACTTC | CASSPPSLYEQYF
TRBJ2-1 | few | - | TRBV15 | TGTGCCACCAGCAGAGACGCCGGGCTAGCGAGATACAATGAGCAGTTCTTC | CATSRDAGLARYNEQFF
TRBJ1-1 | few | TRBD1 | TRBV3-1 | TGTGCCAGCAGAAACAGGGGAGTGCCCACTGAAGCTTTCTTT | CASRNRGVPTEAFF
TRBJ2-7 | - | TRBD2 | TRBV15 | TGTGCCACCAGCAGAGAAGGGACTAGGGCCGACGAGCAGTACTTC | CATSREGTRADEQYF
TRBJ2-3 | few | TRBD2 | TRBV20-1 | TGCAGTGCCATGGGACTAGCGGGAAGAGGAGATACGCAGTATTTT | CSAMGLAGRGDTQYF
TRBJ2-7 | - | - | TRBV6-1 | TGTGCCAGCAGCCCCCGGGCAGCCACCGAGCAGTACTTC | CASSPRAATEQYF
TRBJ2-5 | - | - | TRBV7-9 | TGTGCCAGCAGCTTCCTCAACAGTGAGACCCAGTACTTC | CASSFLNSETQYF
TRBJ1-2 | few | - | TRBV7-2 | TGTGCCAGCAGCTCTTCAGGCGGAGCTAACTATGGCTACACCTTC | CASSSSGGANYGYTF
TRBJ1-1 | - | - | TRBV6-1 | TGTGCCAGCAGAGCCCCGCCTGGGAACACTGAAGCTTTCTTT | CASRAPPGNTEAFF
TRBJ2-7 | many | - | TRBV7-2 | TGTGCCAGCAGCCACGGACAGTCCTACGAGCAGTACTTC | CASSHGQSYEQYF
TRBJ2-1 | few | - | TRBV20-1 | TGCAGTGCTAGAGATAGCAAGCGGGTTAGCTACAATGAGCAGTTCTTC | CSARDSKRVSYNEQFF
TRBJ2-1 | few | TRBD2 | TRBV4-3 | TGCGCCAGCAGCCAAGACGGGAGCCTAGCGGAGAACAATGAGCAGTTCTTC | CASSQDGSLAENNEQFF
TRBJ2-2 | - | - | TRBV24-1 | TGTGCCACCAGTGACACCGGGGCTTCCTTCACCGGGGAGCTGTTTTTT | CATSDTGASFTGELFF
TRBJ2-1 | - | TRBD1 | TRBV29-1 | TGCAGCGCTTCGGACAGGGAAAGCAATGAGCAGTTCTTC | CSASDRESNEQFF
TRBJ1-2 | many | - | TRBV20-1 | TGCAGTGCTATCCAGGACAGCCAGCGCATGGGCTACACCTTC | CSAIQDSQRMGYTF
TRBJ1-2 | - | TRBD1 | TRBV7-2 | TGTGCCAGCAGCTTAGGGACAGGGTCCGGGGATGGCTACACCTTC | CASSLGTGSGDGYTF
TRBJ2-2 | few | TRBD2 | TRBV3-1 | TGTGCCAGCAGCCAAGATAGGATGTGGGGGGGAGACACCGGGGAGCTGTTTTTT | CASSQDRMWGGDTGELFF
TRBJ1-6 | - | - | TRBV6-5 | TGTGCCAGCAGTTATAAACCCTGGGCCCCTCCGGATTCACCCCTCCACTTT | CASSYKPWAPPDSPLHF
TRBJ2-1 | many | - | TRBV3-1 | TGTGCCAGCAGCCGCGGCCCAAATGAGCAGTTCTTC | CASSRGPNEQFF
TRBJ2-3 | many | - | TRBV4-2 | TGTGCCAGCAGCCGAACAGGGCTGAGCACAGATACGCAGTATTTT | CASSRTGLSTDTQYF
TRBJ2-4 | few | - | TRBV15 | TGTGCCACCAGCAGAGAGGGTGAGGGCAGCGAGAAAAACATTCAGTACTTC | CATSREGEGSEKNIQYF
TRBJ1-1 | few | TRBD1 | TRBV4-2 | TGTGCCAGCAGCCCGCCCGGGACAGACACTGAAGCTTTCTTT | CASSPPGTDTEAFF
TRBJ2-7 | - | - | TRBV20-1 | TGCAGTGCCACGGGCGCGAGCTCCTACGAGCAGTACTTC | CSATGASSYEQYF
TRBJ2-7 | - | - | TRBV28 | TGTGCCAGCAGTCCTCCTCGGGGTCAGGTTAGGGAGCAGTACTTC | CASSPPRGQVREQYF
TRBJ1-1 | many | - | TRBV20-1 | TGCAGTGTCCCAGGTCGGAGCACTGAAGCTTTCTTT | CSVPGRSTEAFF
TRBJ2-7 | - | TRBD2 | TRBV6-2/TRBV6-3 | TGTGCCAGCAGTTACGATGGACTAGCGGGCACGGAGCAGTACTTC | CASSYDGLAGTEQYF
TRBJ2-4 | - | TRBD2 | TRBV6-2/TRBV6-3 | TGTGCCATCTCGGGGGAGGGGAACATTCAGTACTTC | CAISGEGNIQYF
TRBJ2-1 | few | - | TRBV20-1 | TGCAGTGCTAGAGTTCTTGGCCTATCTTACAATGAGCAGTTCTTC | CSARVLGLSYNEQFF
TRBJ1-2 | - | TRBD1 | TRBV7-9 | TGTGCCAGCAACAAAGAAGGACAGGGGAGAAATGGCTACACCTTC | CASNKEGQGRNGYTF
TRBJ1-6 | few | TRBD1 | TRBV4-2 | TGTGCCAGCAGCGCAGTGGACAGGGCTTATAATTCACCCCTCCACTTT | CASSAVDRAYNSPLHF